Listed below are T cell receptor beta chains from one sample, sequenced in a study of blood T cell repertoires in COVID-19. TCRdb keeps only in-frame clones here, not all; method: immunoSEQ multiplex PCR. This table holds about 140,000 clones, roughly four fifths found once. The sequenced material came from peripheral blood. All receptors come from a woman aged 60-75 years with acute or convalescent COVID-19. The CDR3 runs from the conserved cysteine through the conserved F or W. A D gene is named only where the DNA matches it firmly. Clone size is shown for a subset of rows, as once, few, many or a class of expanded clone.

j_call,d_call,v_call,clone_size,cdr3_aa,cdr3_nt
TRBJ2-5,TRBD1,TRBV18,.,CASSTRPQGNLQETQYF,TGTGCCAGCTCAACTCGCCCACAGGGGAACCTCCAAGAGACCCAGTACTTC
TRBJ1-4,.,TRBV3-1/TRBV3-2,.,CASSRGDEKLFF,TGTGCCAGCAGCCGGGGGGACGAAAAACTGTTTTTT
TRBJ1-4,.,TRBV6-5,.,CASSYSTVNEKLFF,TGTGCCAGCAGTTACTCGACAGTAAATGAAAAACTGTTTTTT
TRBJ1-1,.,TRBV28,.,CASSPADRTNTEAFF,TGTGCCAGCAGTCCGGCCGACAGGACCAACACTGAAGCTTTCTTT
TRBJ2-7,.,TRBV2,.,CASTAGSSYEQYF,TGTGCCAGCACGGCCGGGAGCTCCTACGAGCAGTACTTC
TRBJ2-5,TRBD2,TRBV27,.,CASSLAGVNTETQYF,TGTGCCAGCAGTCTAGCGGGAGTAAATACAGAGACCCAGTACTTC
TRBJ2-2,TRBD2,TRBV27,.,CASSFGLVDIGELFF,TGTGCCAGCAGTTTCGGACTAGTAGATATCGGGGAGCTGTTTTTT
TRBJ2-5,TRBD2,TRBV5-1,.,CASSFRGDQETQYF,TGCGCCAGCAGCTTCCGGGGGGACCAAGAGACCCAGTACTTC
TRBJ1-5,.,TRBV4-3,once,CASSQVPPQPQHF,TGCGCCAGCAGCCAAGTTCCTCCGCAGCCCCAGCATTTT
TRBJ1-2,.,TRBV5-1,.,CASSLTAVANYGYTF,TGCGCCAGCAGCTTGACGGCGGTCGCTAACTATGGCTACACCTTC
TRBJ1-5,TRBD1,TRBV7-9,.,CASSLGTGAAYYSNQPQHF,TGTGCCAGCAGCTTAGGTACAGGGGCCGCCTATTATAGCAATCAGCCCCAGCATTTT
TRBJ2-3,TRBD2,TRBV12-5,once,CASGLATGLARTDTQYF,TGTGCTAGTGGTTTGGCTACGGGACTAGCACGCACAGATACGCAGTATTTT
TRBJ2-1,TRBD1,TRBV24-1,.,CATSGGTGGYNEQFF,TGTGCCACCAGTGGGGGGACAGGGGGCTACAATGAGCAGTTCTTC
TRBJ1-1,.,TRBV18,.,CASSPGLMGDTEAFF,TGTGCCAGCTCCCCGGGACTGATGGGCGACACTGAAGCTTTCTTT
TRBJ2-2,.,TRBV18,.,CASSPQSINTGELFF,TGTGCCAGCTCACCCCAGTCCATCAACACCGGGGAGCTGTTTTTT
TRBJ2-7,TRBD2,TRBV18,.,CASSPPNLGTSGTYEQYF,TGTGCCAGCTCACCGCCCAACCTCGGGACTAGCGGAACCTACGAGCAGTACTTC
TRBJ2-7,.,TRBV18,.,CASSPGRQIEQYF,TGTGCCAGCTCACCGGGCCGCCAGATCGAGCAGTACTTC
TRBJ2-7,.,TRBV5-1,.,CASSQEGSVYEQYF,TGCGCCAGCAGCCAGGAAGGGAGCGTCTACGAGCAGTACTTC
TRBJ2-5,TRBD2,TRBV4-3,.,CASSPRTSGIQGETQYF,TGCGCCAGCAGCCCACGGACTAGCGGGATCCAGGGCGAGACCCAGTACTTC
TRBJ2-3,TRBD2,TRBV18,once,CASSPPPGGDTQYF,TGTGCCAGCTCACCACCCCCGGGGGGAGATACGCAGTATTTT
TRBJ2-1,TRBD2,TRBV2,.,CASSGGRGDEQFF,TGTGCCAGCAGTGGGGGGAGGGGCGATGAGCAGTTCTTC
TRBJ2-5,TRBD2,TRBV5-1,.,CASSLEAGIGETQYF,TGCGCCAGCAGCTTGGAAGCGGGGATAGGGGAGACCCAGTACTTC
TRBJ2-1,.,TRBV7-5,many,CARNLGSSYNEQFF,TGTGCCAGGAACCTGGGGAGCTCCTACAATGAGCAGTTCTTC
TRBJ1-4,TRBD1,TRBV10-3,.,CATWDRETGPEKLFF,TGTGCCACTTGGGACAGGGAGACAGGACCCGAAAAACTGTTTTTT
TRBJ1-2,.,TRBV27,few,CASSLAAGGGYTF,TGTGCCAGCTCCCTTGCGGCGGGGGGAGGCTACACCTTC
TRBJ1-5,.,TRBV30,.,CAWSHGGDQPQHF,TGTGCCTGGAGCCATGGGGGGGATCAGCCCCAGCATTTT
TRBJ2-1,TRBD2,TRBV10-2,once,CASSRLAGGEHEQFF,TGCGCCAGCAGTAGACTAGCGGGAGGGGAGCATGAGCAGTTCTTC
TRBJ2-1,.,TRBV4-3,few,CASSQLQREEQFF,TGCGCCAGCAGCCAATTGCAACGGGAAGAGCAGTTCTTC
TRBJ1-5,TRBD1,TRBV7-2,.,CASSSSFDRVGDQPQHF,TGTGCCAGCAGCTCGAGCTTTGACAGGGTAGGGGATCAGCCCCAGCATTTT
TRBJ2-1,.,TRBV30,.,CAWSYSGVARWQFF,TGTGCCTGGAGTTACAGCGGAGTCGCCAGGTGGCAGTTCTTC
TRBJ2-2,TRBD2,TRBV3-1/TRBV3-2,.,CASRPGGSVAGELFF,TGTGCCAGCAGGCCTGGCGGGAGTGTAGCCGGGGAGCTGTTTTTT
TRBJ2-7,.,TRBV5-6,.,CASSFGQAYEQYF,TGTGCCAGCAGCTTTGGGCAGGCCTACGAGCAGTACTTC
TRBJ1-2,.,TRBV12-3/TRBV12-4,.,CASSLTRGAGYTF,TGTGCCAGCAGTTTAACGCGGGGGGCTGGCTACACCTTC
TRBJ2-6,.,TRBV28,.,CATGGTSGANVLTF,TGTGCCACCGGGGGAACGTCTGGGGCCAACGTCCTGACTTTC
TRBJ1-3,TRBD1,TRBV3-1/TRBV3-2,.,CASSPKQGAGNTIYF,TGTGCCAGCAGCCCGAAACAGGGGGCGGGAAACACCATATATTTT
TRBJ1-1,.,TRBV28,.,CASSLGGAEAFF,TGTGCCAGCAGTTTGGGGGGAGCTGAAGCTTTCTTT
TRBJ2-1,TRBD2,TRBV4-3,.,CASSQALAGTGNEQFF,TGCGCCAGCAGCCAAGCGCTAGCGGGCACCGGGAATGAGCAGTTCTTC
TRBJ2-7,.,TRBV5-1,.,CASSLQGVQSSEQYF,TGCGCCAGCAGCTTGCAAGGGGTCCAGTCTAGCGAGCAGTACTTC
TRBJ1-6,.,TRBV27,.,CASSLFADNGSPLHF,TGTGCCAGCAGTTTATTTGCGGATAATGGGTCACCCCTCCACTTT
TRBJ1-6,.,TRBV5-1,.,CASSLGRDNSPLHF,TGCGCCAGCAGCTTGGGGAGGGATAATTCACCCCTCCACTTT
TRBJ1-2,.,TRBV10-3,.,CAISADYGYTF,TGTGCCATCAGTGCAGACTATGGCTACACCTTC
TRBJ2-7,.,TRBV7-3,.,CASSPGNGVEQYF,TGTGCCAGCAGCCCAGGGAATGGCGTCGAGCAGTACTTC
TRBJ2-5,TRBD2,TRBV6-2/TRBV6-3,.,CASSYVSGRTQETQYF,TGTGCCAGCAGTTACGTTAGCGGGAGGACACAAGAGACCCAGTACTTC
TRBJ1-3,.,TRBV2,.,CASSSDRPSGNTIYF,TGTGCCAGCAGTTCCGACAGGCCCTCTGGAAACACCATATATTTT
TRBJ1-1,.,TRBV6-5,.,CASTMGGLGGTEAFF,TGTGCCAGCACCATGGGGGGGTTGGGTGGCACTGAAGCTTTCTTT
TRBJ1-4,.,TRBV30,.,CAWSVGEKLFF,TGTGCCTGGAGTGTCGGTGAAAAACTGTTTTTT
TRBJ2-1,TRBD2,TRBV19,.,CASSIGLAGYNEQFF,TGTGCCAGTAGTATAGGTCTAGCGGGCTACAATGAGCAGTTCTTC